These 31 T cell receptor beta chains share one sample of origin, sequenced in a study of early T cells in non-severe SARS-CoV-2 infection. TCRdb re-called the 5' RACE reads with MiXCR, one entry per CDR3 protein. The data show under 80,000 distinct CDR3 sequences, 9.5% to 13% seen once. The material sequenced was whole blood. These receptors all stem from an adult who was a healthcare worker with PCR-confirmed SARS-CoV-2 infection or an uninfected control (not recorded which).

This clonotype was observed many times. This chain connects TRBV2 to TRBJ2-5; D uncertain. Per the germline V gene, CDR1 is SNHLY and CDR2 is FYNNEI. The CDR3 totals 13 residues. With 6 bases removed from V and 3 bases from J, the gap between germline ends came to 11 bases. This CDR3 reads CASSESPKETQYF. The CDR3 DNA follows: TGTGCCAGCAGCGAGTCCCCCAAAGAGACCCAGTACTTC.

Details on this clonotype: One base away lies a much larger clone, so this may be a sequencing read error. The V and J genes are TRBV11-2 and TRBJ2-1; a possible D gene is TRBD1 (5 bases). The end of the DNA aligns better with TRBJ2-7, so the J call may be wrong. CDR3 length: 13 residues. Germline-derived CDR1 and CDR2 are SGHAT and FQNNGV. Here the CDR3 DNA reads TGTGCCAGCAGCTCAGGGCGGTACAATGAGCAGTACTTC. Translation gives CASSSGRYNEQYF.

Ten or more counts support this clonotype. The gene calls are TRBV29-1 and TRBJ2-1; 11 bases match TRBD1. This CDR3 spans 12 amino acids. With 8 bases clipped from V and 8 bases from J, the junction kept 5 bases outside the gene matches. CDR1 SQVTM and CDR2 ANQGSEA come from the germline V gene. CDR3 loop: CSYGQGADEQFF. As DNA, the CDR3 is TGCAGCTATGGACAGGGGGCAGATGAGCAGTTCTTC.

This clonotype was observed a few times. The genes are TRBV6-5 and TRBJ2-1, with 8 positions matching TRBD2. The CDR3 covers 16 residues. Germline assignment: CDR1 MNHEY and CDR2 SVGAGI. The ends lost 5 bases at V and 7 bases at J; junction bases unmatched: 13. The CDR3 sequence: CASSPTRAGGENEQFF. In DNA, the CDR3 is TGTGCCAGCAGTCCCACTCGGGCGGGGGGTGAGAATGAGCAGTTCTTC.

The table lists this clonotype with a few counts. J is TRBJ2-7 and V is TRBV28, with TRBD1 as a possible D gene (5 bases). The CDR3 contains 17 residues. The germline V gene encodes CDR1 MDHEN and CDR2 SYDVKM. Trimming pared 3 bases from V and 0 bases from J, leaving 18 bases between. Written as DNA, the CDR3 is TGTGCCAGCAGTTTCCCCGCCGATATCAGGGTCTCCTACGAGCAGTACTTC. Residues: CASSFPADIRVSYEQYF. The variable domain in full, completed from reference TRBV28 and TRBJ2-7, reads DVKVTQSSRYLVKRTGEKVFLECVQDMDHENMFWYRQDPGLGLRLIYFSYDVKMKEKGDIPEGYSVSREKKERFSLILESASTNQTSMYLCASSFPADIRVSYEQYFGPGTRLTVT.

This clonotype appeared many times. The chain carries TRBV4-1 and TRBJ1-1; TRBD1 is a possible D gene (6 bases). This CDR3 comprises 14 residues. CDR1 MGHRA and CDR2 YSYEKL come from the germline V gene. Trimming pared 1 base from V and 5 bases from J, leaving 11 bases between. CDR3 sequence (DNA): TGCGCCAGCAGCCAAGGGGGGGCGCGGACTGAAGCTTTCTTT. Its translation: CASSQGGARTEAFF.

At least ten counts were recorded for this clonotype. The CDR3 spells CASMGQTNEKLFF. DNA for the CDR3: TGTGCCAGTATGGGACAAACTAATGAAAAACTGTTTTTT. The J gene is TRBJ1-4, the V gene TRBV19; D possibly corresponds to TRBD1 (6 bases). V lost 7 bases and J 1 base, leaving 7 bases between the germline ends. This CDR3 has 13 residues. Germline CDR1 and CDR2: LNHDA and SQIVND (reference sequence).

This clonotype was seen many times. The CDR3 DNA reads TGTGCCACCAGTGATTTCGGGGGTCCCCAGCATTTT. It encodes CATSDFGGPQHF. The V and J genes are TRBV24-1 and TRBJ1-5; weak D call: TRBD1 (5 bases). The germline V gene encodes CDR1 KGHDR and CDR2 SFDVKD. CDR3 length: 12 residues. Trimming took off 1 base at V and 10 bases at J, with 7 bases between the two ends.

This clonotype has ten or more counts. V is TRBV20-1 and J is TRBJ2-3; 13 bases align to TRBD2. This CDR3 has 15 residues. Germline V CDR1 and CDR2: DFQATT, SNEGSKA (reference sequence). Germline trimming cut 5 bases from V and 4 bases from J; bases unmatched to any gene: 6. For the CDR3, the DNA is TGCAGTGCTGGAAGGACTAGCGGGGGCGCAGATACGCAGTATTTT. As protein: CSAGRTSGGADTQYF.

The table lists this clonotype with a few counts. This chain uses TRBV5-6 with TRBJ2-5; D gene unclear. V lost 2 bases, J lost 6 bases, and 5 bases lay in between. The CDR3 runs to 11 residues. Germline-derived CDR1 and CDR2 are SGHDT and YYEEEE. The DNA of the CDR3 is TGTGCCAGCAGCTTTTTGAAGACCCAGTACTTC. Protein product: CASSFLKTQYF.

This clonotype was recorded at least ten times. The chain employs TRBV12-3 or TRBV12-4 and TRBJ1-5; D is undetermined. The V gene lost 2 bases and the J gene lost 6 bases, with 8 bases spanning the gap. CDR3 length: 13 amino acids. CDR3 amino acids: CASSLRYGQPQHF. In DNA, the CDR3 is TGTGCCAGCAGTTTACGGTACGGTCAGCCCCAGCATTTT.

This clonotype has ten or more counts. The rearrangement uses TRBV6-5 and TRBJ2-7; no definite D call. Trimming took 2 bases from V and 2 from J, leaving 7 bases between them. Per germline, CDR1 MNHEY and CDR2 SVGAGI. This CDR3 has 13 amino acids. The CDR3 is CASSYGQTYEQYF. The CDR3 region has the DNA TGTGCCAGCAGTTACGGGCAGACCTACGAGCAGTACTTC.

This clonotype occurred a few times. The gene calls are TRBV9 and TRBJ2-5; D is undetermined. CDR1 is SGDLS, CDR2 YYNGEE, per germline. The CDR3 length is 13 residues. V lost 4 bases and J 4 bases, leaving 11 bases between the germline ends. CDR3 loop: CASSPSNPETQYF. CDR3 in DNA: TGTGCCAGCAGCCCAAGTAACCCAGAGACCCAGTACTTC.

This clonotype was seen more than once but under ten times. CDR3: CASSQASYEQYF. Here the CDR3 DNA reads TGTGCCAGCAGCCAAGCATCCTACGAGCAGTACTTC. V and J are TRBV14 and TRBJ2-7, with D uncertain. The CDR3 spans 12 residues. CDR1 and CDR2 (germline): SGHDN, FVKESK. Trimming pared 1 base from V and 1 base from J, leaving 2 bases between.

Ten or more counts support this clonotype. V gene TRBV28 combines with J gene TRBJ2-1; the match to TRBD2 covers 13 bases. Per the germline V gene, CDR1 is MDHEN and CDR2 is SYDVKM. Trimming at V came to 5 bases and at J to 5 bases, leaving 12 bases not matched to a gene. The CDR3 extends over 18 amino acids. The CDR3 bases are TGTGCCAGCAGTAACCCACGCGGACTAGCGGGAGAGAACAATGAGCAGTTCTTC. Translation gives CASSNPRGLAGENNEQFF.

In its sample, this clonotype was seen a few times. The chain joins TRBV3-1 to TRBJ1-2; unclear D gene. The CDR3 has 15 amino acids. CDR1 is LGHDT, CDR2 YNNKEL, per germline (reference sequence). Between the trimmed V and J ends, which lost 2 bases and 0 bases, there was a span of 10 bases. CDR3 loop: CASSQLPGPNYGYTF. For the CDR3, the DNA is TGTGCCAGCAGCCAACTCCCGGGCCCTAACTATGGCTACACCTTC.

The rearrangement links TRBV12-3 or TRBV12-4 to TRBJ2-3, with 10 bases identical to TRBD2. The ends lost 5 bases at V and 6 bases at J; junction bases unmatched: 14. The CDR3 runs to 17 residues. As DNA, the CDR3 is TGTGCCAGCAGTCGCCTGGGAGCGGGAGGGCCGCGGGATACGCAGTATTTT. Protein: CASSRLGAGGPRDTQYF.

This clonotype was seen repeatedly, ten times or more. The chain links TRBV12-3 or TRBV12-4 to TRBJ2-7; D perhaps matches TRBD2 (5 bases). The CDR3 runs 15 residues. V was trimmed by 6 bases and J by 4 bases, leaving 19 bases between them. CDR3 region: CASSPDTVRGYEQYF. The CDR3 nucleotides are TGTGCCAGCAGCCCAGACACCGTTCGGGGATACGAGCAGTACTTC.

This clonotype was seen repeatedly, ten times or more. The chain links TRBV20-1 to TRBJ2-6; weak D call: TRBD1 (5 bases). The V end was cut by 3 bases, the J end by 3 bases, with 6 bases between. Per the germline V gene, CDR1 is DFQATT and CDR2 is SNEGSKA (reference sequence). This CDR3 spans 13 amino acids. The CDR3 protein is CSARGLGANVLTF. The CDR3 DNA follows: TGCAGTGCTAGGGGGCTTGGGGCCAACGTCCTGACTTTC.

CDR3 sequence reads: CASSSRLGTEQFF. The CDR3, as DNA: TGTGCCAGCAGTTCCCGACTAGGTACTGAGCAGTTCTTC. The chain recombines TRBV7-3 with TRBJ2-1; D possibly corresponds to TRBD2 (6 bases). Between the trimmed V and J ends, which lost 6 bases and 9 bases, there was a span of 15 bases. From germline, CDR1 is SGHTA and CDR2 FQGTGA. CDR3 length: 13 residues.

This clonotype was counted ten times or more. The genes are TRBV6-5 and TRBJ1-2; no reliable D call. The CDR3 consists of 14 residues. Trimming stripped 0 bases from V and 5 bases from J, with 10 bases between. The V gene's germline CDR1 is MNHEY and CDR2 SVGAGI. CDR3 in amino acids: CASSYSSTGYGYTF. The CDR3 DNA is TGTGCCAGCAGTTACTCTTCGACGGGTTATGGCTACACCTTC.

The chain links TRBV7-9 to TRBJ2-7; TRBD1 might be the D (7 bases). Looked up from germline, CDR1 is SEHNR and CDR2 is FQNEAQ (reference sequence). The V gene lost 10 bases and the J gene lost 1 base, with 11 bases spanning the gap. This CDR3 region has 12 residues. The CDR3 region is CATEGQSYEQYF. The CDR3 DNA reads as TGTGCCACGGAGGGACAGTCCTACGAGCAGTACTTC.

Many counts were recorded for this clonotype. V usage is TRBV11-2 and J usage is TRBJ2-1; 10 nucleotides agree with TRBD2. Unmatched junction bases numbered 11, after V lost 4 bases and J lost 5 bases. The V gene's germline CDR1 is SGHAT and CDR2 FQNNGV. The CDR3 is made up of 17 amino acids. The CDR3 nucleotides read TGTGCCAGCAGCTCCCCCCTAACTAGCGGGATAAACAATGAGCAGTTCTTC. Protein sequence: CASSSPLTSGINNEQFF. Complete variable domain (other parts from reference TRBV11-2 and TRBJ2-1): EAGVAQSPRYKIIEKRQSVAFWCNPISGHATLYWYQQILGQGPKLLIQFQNNGVVDDSQLPKDRFSAERLKGVDSTLKIQPAKLEDSAVYLCASSSPLTSGINNEQFFGPGTRLTVL.

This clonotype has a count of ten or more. CDR3: CASSLGPRTGSGQYF. The CDR3, as DNA: TGTGCCAGCAGTTTAGGCCCCCGGACAGGCAGCGGGCAGTACTTC. The chain has TRBV28 and TRBJ2-7, with 7 nucleotides matching TRBD1. CDR1 MDHEN and CDR2 SYDVKM come from the germline V gene. The CDR3 totals 15 residues. V gave up 2 bases and J gave up 9 bases; unmatched junction bases: 13.

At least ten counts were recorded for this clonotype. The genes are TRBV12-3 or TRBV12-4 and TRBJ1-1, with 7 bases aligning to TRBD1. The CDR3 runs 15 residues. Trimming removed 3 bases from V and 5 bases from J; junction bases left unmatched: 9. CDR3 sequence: CASSFYLAGGTEAFF. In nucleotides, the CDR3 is TGTGCCAGCAGTTTCTACTTGGCAGGGGGGACTGAAGCTTTCTTT.

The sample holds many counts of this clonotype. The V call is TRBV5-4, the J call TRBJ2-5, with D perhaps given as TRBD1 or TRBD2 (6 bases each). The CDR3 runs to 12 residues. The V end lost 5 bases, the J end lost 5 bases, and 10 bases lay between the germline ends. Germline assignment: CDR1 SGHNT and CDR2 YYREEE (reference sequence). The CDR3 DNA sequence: TGTGCCAGCAGTCAGGGGAGGGAGACCCAGTACTTC. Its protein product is CASSQGRETQYF.

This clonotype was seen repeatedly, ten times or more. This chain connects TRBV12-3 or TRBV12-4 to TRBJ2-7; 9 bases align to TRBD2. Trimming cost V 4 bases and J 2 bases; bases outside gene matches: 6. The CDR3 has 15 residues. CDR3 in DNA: TGTGCCAGCAGTTGGGCGGGAGGGCCCGCCTACGAGCAGTACTTC. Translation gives CASSWAGGPAYEQYF.

CDR3 nucleotides: TGTGCCTGGAGTGAAGCGGGACACACAGATACGCAGTATTTT. This encodes CAWSEAGHTDTQYF. This chain connects TRBV30 to TRBJ2-3, with D possibly matching TRBD2 (7 bases). The CDR3 spans 14 residues. Per germline, CDR1 GTSNPN and CDR2 SVGIG (reference sequence). Trimming removed 1 base at V and 2 bases at J, with 10 bases between.

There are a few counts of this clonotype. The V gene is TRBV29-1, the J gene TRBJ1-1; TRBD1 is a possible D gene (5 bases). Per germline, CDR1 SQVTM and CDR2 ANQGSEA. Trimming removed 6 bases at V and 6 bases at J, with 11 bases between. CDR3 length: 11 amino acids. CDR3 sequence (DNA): TGCAGCGTCGGCGGGACCCCTGAAGCTTTCTTT. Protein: CSVGGTPEAFF.

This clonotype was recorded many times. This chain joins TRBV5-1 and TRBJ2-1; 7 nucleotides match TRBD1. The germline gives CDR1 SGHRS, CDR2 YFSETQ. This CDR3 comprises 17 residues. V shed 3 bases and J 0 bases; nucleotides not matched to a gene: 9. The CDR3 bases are TGCGCCAGCAGCTCAAGGACAGGTCGCAGCTCCTACAATGAGCAGTTCTTC. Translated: CASSSRTGRSSYNEQFF.

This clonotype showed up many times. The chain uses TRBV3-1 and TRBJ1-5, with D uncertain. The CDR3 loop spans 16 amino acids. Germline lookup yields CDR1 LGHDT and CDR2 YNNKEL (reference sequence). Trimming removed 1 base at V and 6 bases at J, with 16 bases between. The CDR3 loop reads CASSQGPSSTLQPQHF. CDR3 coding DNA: TGTGCCAGCAGCCAAGGACCTTCCAGTACGCTTCAGCCCCAGCATTTT.